The 26 T cell receptor beta chains in this list originate from one sample, sequenced in a study of T cells after yellow fever vaccination. TCRdb redid the calling of the 5' RACE reads with MiXCR, one entry per CDR3 protein. The sample gives almost 70,000 distinct CDR3 sequences, 4.5% to 7.5% of which show up once; under 2.5% is in the top ten. The specimen was CD4+ T cells sorted from PBMCs, collected less than 16 days after the first yellow fever vaccination. These TCRs come from a man aged 18 to 30 who received the YFV17D yellow fever vaccine.

This clonotype was observed a handful of times. The V and J genes are TRBV6-5 and TRBJ2-7; TRBD1 matches at 9 bases. The V and J ends lost 4 bases and 9 bases, in that order; junction bases with no gene match: 7. The CDR3 has 13 amino acids. Germline lookup yields CDR1 MNHEY and CDR2 SVGAGI. CDR3 in amino acids: CASSSDTGGPQYV. CDR3 bases: TGTGCCAGCAGTTCCGATACAGGGGGCCCGCAGTACGTC.

This clonotype was seen many times. The chain uses TRBV12-3 or TRBV12-4 and TRBJ2-5; D perhaps matches TRBD1 (5 bases). The V end lost 5 bases, the J end lost 4 bases, and 14 bases lay between the germline ends. This CDR3 spans 14 amino acids. CDR3 nucleotides: TGTGCCAGCAGTACCGAACAAAGGGGAGAGACCCAGTACTTC. Translating it yields CASSTEQRGETQYF.

Many counts were recorded for this clonotype. The chain carries TRBV9 and TRBJ1-2; D gene uncertain. The CDR3 is 15 residues long. CDR1 is SGDLS, CDR2 YYNGEE, per germline. The germline V and J ends were trimmed by 0 bases and 2 bases, with 11 bases remaining between them. The CDR3 sequence: CASSVGASANYGYTF. CDR3 coding DNA: TGTGCCAGCAGCGTAGGGGCGTCGGCGAACTATGGCTACACCTTC.

This clonotype occurred many times. The chain couples TRBV12-3 or TRBV12-4 to TRBJ2-7; D unclear. V lost 4 bases to trimming and J lost 0 bases, with 16 bases between them. This CDR3 contains 16 residues. The CDR3, as DNA: TGTGCCAGCAGTTCTTTAGGACGGAGCCGCTCCTACGAGCAGTACTTC. It translates to CASSSLGRSRSYEQYF.

This clonotype was counted at least ten times. The J gene is TRBJ1-6, the V gene TRBV5-1; no clear D gene. The germline V gene has CDR1 SGHRS and CDR2 YFSETQ. This CDR3 comprises 15 residues. V was pared by 0 bases and J by 8 bases, with 12 bases between. CDR3: CASSLAAATDSPLHF. CDR3 DNA sequence: TGCGCCAGCAGCTTGGCAGCGGCGACTGATTCACCCCTCCACTTT.

This clonotype has a count of ten or more. The J gene is TRBJ2-1, the V gene TRBV12-3 or TRBV12-4, with TRBD2 as a possible D gene (6 bases). The V and J ends lost 0 bases and 7 bases respectively, with 16 bases between them. The length of the CDR3 is 16 residues. The CDR3 region has the DNA TGTGCCAGCAGTTTAGCGGGTGGAGGGACGGGGAATGAGCAGTTCTTC. Translating it yields CASSLAGGGTGNEQFF.

Ten or more counts support this clonotype. The gene calls are TRBV18 and TRBJ2-2; 9 positions agree with TRBD1. The CDR3 sequence is 14 residues long. With 8 bases clipped from V and 7 bases from J, the junction kept 8 bases outside the gene matches. Germline V lookup: CDR1 KGHSH, CDR2 LQKENI. CDR3 in amino acids: CASDPGQGFGELFF. Here the CDR3 DNA reads TGTGCCAGCGATCCGGGACAGGGCTTCGGGGAGCTGTTTTTT.

In this sample, this clonotype turned up many times. The rearrangement links TRBV11-2 to TRBJ2-1; D is ambiguous. Germline values: CDR1 SGHAT, CDR2 FQNNGV. The CDR3 spans 13 residues. The ends were cut back, 1 base at V and 5 bases at J, with 6 bases in the middle. The CDR3 bases are TGTGCCAGCAGCTTAGGCAGGAACAATGAGCAGTTCTTC. Its translation: CASSLGRNNEQFF.

Ten or more counts support this clonotype. The CDR3 protein is CSASYRDLGNRDTQYF. CDR3 bases: TGCAGTGCTAGTTACCGGGACTTAGGGAACAGAGATACGCAGTATTTT. The gene calls are TRBV20-1 and TRBJ2-3; possibly TRBD2 for D (6 bases). The CDR3 is 16 amino acids. V was clipped by 3 bases and J by 5 bases, with 21 bases between them. Germline lookup yields CDR1 DFQATT and CDR2 SNEGSKA (reference sequence).

In this sample, this clonotype turned up many times. The V gene is TRBV18, the J gene TRBJ1-2; TRBD1 matches 7 bases. V was clipped by 4 bases and J by 0 bases; unmatched bases: 8. The CDR3 contains 16 residues. CDR1 and CDR2 from the germline V gene are KGHSH and LQKENI. The CDR3 nucleotides are TGTGCCAGCTCACACGGACAGGTCGTGGCTAACTATGGCTACACCTTC. Translated, it gives CASSHGQVVANYGYTF.

In this sample, this clonotype turned up many times. V is TRBV7-6 and J is TRBJ2-3; no clear D gene. Germline CDR1 and CDR2: SGHVS and FNYEAQ. CDR3 length: 12 residues. Deletions cut 1 base from V and 5 bases from J, with 4 bases between. The CDR3 bases are TGTGCCAGCAGCTTAGTTCAAGATACGCAGTATTTT. As protein: CASSLVQDTQYF.

As concerns this clonotype: A much larger clone lies one base from this, so it may be a read error. The chain carries TRBV7-2 and TRBJ1-2, with 7 bases aligning to TRBD1. Germline V gene data show CDR1 as SGHTA and CDR2 as FQGNSA. V dropped 5 bases and J dropped 4; count of bases not matched to a gene: 10. The CDR3 runs to 15 residues. The CDR3, as DNA: TGTGCCAGCAGCCCCGAGGGGGCGCGAGTCTATGGCTACACCTTC. It translates to CASSPEGARVYGYTF.

This clonotype was counted at least ten times. The rearrangement uses TRBV20-1 and TRBJ1-1; D remains unclear. The CDR3 covers 12 residues. V lost 7 bases and J lost 0, with 9 bases in between. Germline assignment: CDR1 DFQATT and CDR2 SNEGSKA (reference sequence). DNA for the CDR3: TGCAGTGGAGGTGGAGTGAACACTGAAGCTTTCTTT. It encodes CSGGGVNTEAFF.

This clonotype was picked up many times. The chain links TRBV20-1 to TRBJ2-7; tentative D call: TRBD2 (6 bases). Germline CDR1 reads DFQATT; CDR2 reads SNEGSKA (reference sequence). V lost 1 base and J 4 bases, leaving 11 bases between the germline ends. The CDR3 is made up of 13 amino acids. CDR3 DNA sequence: TGCAGTGCTAGAGCCCCAGGGAGGTACGAGCAGTACGTC. Translated: CSARAPGRYEQYV.

Many counts were recorded for this clonotype. CDR3 amino acids: CASSPLSSEVTEAFF. The CDR3 DNA reads as TGTGCCAGCTCACCATTGTCGTCCGAGGTCACTGAAGCTTTCTTT. The J gene is TRBJ1-1, the V gene TRBV18; D gene uncertain. This CDR3 is built from 15 residues. V was trimmed by 2 bases and J by 4 bases, leaving 14 bases between them. Germline values: CDR1 KGHSH, CDR2 LQKENI. Supplemented by reference TRBV18 and TRBJ1-1, the full variable domain reads NAGVMQNPRHLVRRRGQEARLRCSPMKGHSHVYWYRQLPEEGLKFMVYLQKENIIDESGMPKERFSAEFPKEGPSILRIQQVVRGDSAAYFCASSPLSSEVTEAFFGQGTRLTVV.

This clonotype was picked up many times. The chain is built from TRBV5-6 and TRBJ2-5, with no clear D. Trimming shortened V by 4 bases and J by 5 bases, and 9 bases separated the two germline ends. CDR1 SGHDT and CDR2 YYEEEE come from the germline V gene. The CDR3 covers 12 residues. CDR3 loop: CASSPLRETQYF. CDR3 sequence (DNA): TGTGCCAGCAGCCCACTACGGGAGACCCAGTACTTC.

This clonotype was seen ten or more times. The V gene is TRBV5-1, the J gene TRBJ2-2; 12 bases fit TRBD2. The CDR3 covers 19 residues. With 4 bases clipped from V and 4 bases from J, the junction kept 14 bases outside the gene matches. Per germline, CDR1 SGHRS and CDR2 YFSETQ. The CDR3 here is CASSPETSGGLISTGELFF. Here the CDR3 DNA reads TGCGCCAGCAGCCCGGAGACTAGCGGGGGACTAATCAGCACCGGGGAGCTGTTTTTT.

This clonotype was counted at least ten times. The J gene is TRBJ2-5, the V gene TRBV5-1; D is unresolved. This CDR3 is 12 amino acids long. Trimming took off 3 bases at V and 5 bases at J, with 8 bases between the two ends. Germline assignment: CDR1 SGHRS and CDR2 YFSETQ. CDR3: CASSSGWETQYF. For the CDR3, the DNA is TGCGCCAGCAGCTCCGGATGGGAGACCCAGTACTTC.

This clonotype occurred many times. V usage is TRBV29-1 and J usage is TRBJ2-7; 8 nucleotides line up with TRBD1. CDR3 size: 13 residues. Trimming took 4 bases from V and 2 from J; bases not matched to a gene: 4. Germline lookup yields CDR1 SQVTM and CDR2 ANQGSEA. CDR3 region: CSVVTGGTYEQYF. CDR3 DNA sequence: TGCAGCGTTGTTACAGGGGGGACCTACGAGCAGTACTTC.

This clonotype was recorded at least ten times. The V and J genes are TRBV20-1 and TRBJ1-1; TRBD1 matches at 7 bases. Germline assignment: CDR1 DFQATT and CDR2 SNEGSKA (reference sequence). The V and J ends lost 0 bases and 3 bases, in that order; junction bases with no gene match: 10. The CDR3 sequence is 16 residues long. The CDR3 loop reads CSARDPRQGGYTEAFF. Written as DNA, the CDR3 is TGCAGTGCTAGAGATCCTCGCCAGGGGGGATACACTGAAGCTTTCTTT.

This clonotype has ten or more counts. This chain connects TRBV5-8 to TRBJ2-7, with TRBD2 matching 10 bases. The CDR3 covers 15 residues. Germline V gives CDR1 SGHTS, CDR2 YDEGEE. V gave up 4 bases and J gave up 0 bases; unmatched junction bases: 4. DNA of the CDR3: TGTGCCAGCAGCATTAGCGGGGGGTCCTCCTACGAGCAGTACGTC. Translation gives CASSISGGSSYEQYV.

This clonotype was seen ten or more times. The chain combines TRBV6-1 with TRBJ2-7; the D gene is possibly TRBD2 (6 bases). This CDR3 has 12 residues. Trimming left V 3 bases short and J 6 bases short, with 9 bases between. Germline CDR1 MNHNS, CDR2 SASEGT. The CDR3 protein is CASSDRGAEQYF. The CDR3 DNA is TGTGCCAGCAGTGATCGCGGGGCCGAGCAGTACTTC.

This clonotype was seen at least ten times. The CDR3 loop reads CASSTGGTFSPLHF. The DNA of the CDR3 is TGTGCCAGTAGTACAGGGGGAACGTTTTCACCCCTCCACTTT. J is TRBJ1-6 and V is TRBV19, with 7 bases that match TRBD1. CDR1 LNHDA and CDR2 SQIVND come from the germline V gene (reference sequence). CDR3 length equals 14 residues. The V segment lost 4 bases and the J segment 9 bases; nucleotides outside the gene matches: 6.

The chain employs TRBV20-1 and TRBJ1-1; D is unclear. Germline assignment: CDR1 DFQATT and CDR2 SNEGSKA (reference sequence). The CDR3 sequence is 13 residues long. V shed 3 bases and J shed 6 bases, with 14 bases lying between them. In nucleotides, the CDR3 is TGCAGTGCTAGCGAAGGGTATAATCCTGAAGCTTTCTTT. Translating gives CSASEGYNPEAFF.

This clonotype was picked up many times. The CDR3 reads CASSPREDYGYTF. The CDR3 DNA sequence: TGTGCCAGCAGCCCCCGGGAAGACTATGGCTACACCTTC. The V call is TRBV7-8, the J call TRBJ1-2; D not resolved. This CDR3 spans 13 amino acids. Germline V CDR1 and CDR2: SGHVS, FQNEAQ. V lost 5 bases to trimming and J lost 3 bases, with 10 bases between them.

This clonotype showed up many times. Here the CDR3 reads CASSWGLGSTDTQYF. The CDR3 DNA reads as TGTGCCAGCAGCTGGGGACTCGGTTCCACAGATACGCAGTATTTT. V usage is TRBV7-2 and J usage is TRBJ2-3, with a tentative D call TRBD2 (6 bases). CDR1 and CDR2 from the germline V gene are SGHTA and FQGNSA. This CDR3 is built from 15 residues. The V and J ends lost 4 bases and 2 bases respectively, with 13 bases between them.